This is a list of T cell receptor beta chains from one sample in a study of Graves' ophthalmopathy and Graves' hyperthyroidism. From the multiplex PCR reads, TCRdb called clonotypes with MiXCR, one entry per CDR3 protein. The sample carries 230,000 or so distinct CDR3 sequences, around 45% recorded once. What was sequenced was peripheral blood. The receptors derive from an adult man with Graves' ophthalmopathy. Both conserved end residues are part of each CDR3. The order of the fields is V gene, J gene, CDR3 protein.

>TRBV20-1|TRBJ2-7
CSARGGGDRSYEQYF
>TRBV7-9|TRBJ1-2
CASSLALDRVNGYTF
>TRBV7-8|TRBJ1-1
CASNREGLGDTEAFF
>TRBV5-8|TRBJ1-3
CASSQPLQRGSGNTIYF
>TRBV12-3/TRBV12-4|TRBJ2-7
CASSFTGHEQYF
>TRBV7-9|TRBJ2-7
CASSLALGVGVGEQYF
>TRBV24-1|TRBJ1-4
CASRTGSTNEKLFF
>TRBV9|TRBJ1-3
CASSVTTSGNTIYF
>TRBV2|TRBJ1-3
CASRSQWSSGNTIYF
>TRBV24-1|TRBJ2-7
CATSDIYEQYF
>TRBV10-3|TRBJ2-7
CASSLLGRERYYEQYF
>TRBV9|TRBJ2-3
CASSKLAGVRTSTDTQYF
>TRBV24-1|TRBJ1-5
CATSPSHGGNQPQHF
>TRBV12-3/TRBV12-4|TRBJ1-5
CASTFGPDQPQHF
>TRBV24-1|TRBJ1-5
CAALVGNQPQHF
>TRBV29-1|TRBJ2-6
CSIRDRSYGANVLTF
>TRBV19|TRBJ1-2
CASSIGPGGDGYTF
>TRBV3-1|TRBJ1-5
CASSQVQGVQPQHF
>TRBV10-3|TRBJ2-7
CASSYERDNYEQYF
>TRBV4-2|TRBJ2-5
CASSHQLGTSPETQYF
>TRBV7-9|TRBJ2-7
CASSSGTGTYEQYF
>TRBV7-3|TRBJ2-6
CASSRNLGFRSGANVLTF
>TRBV2|TRBJ2-5
CASSETGRETQYF
>TRBV10-2|TRBJ2-7
CASSERLWKQEQYF
>TRBV28|TRBJ2-5
CASSPRGRETQYF
>TRBV15|TRBJ2-7
CATSRVLTSFVYEQYF
>TRBV9|TRBJ2-5
CASSVEGGRETQYF
>TRBV9|TRBJ1-6
CASSLFGGNSPLHF
>TRBV2|-
CASSGLAGFSYEQYF
>TRBV10-3|TRBJ1-1
CAISGGNEGFLGTEAFF
>TRBV18|TRBJ1-3
CASSGTNSGNTIYF
>TRBV9|TRBJ1-2
CASGVEAREGAGGYTF
>TRBV19|TRBJ1-4
CARDSAEKLFF
>TRBV6-6|TRBJ1-5
CATLRQYNQPQHF
>TRBV7-8|TRBJ2-7
CASSSWTRQTYEQYF
>TRBV25-1|TRBJ2-1
CASSQSDGYNNEQFF
>TRBV5-1|TRBJ2-7
CASSLGGPAYEQYF
>TRBV5-1|TRBJ2-5
CASRTLHAGGIGEETQYF
>TRBV2|TRBJ1-2
CASKGLRGRGYGYTF
>TRBV29-1|TRBJ2-7
CSVEVSGVVYEQYF
>TRBV15|TRBJ2-7
CATSKLQGGEQYF
>TRBV7-9|TRBJ1-2
CASSPLDYGYTF
>TRBV9|TRBJ1-5
CASSPGTASNQPQHF
>TRBV7-3|TRBJ2-5
CASSYTSQETQYF
>TRBV7-6|TRBJ2-7
CASSFPDRGFYEQYF
>TRBV20-1|TRBJ1-1
CSARVRETGGTTEAFF
>TRBV19|TRBJ2-7
CASSIPTGDEQYF
>TRBV7-9|TRBJ1-1
CASSLAGFNTEAFF
>TRBV29-1|TRBJ2-5
CSVARGRETQCF